This T cell receptor (beta chain) came from a study of beta chain features in type 1 diabetes. Study-level points and caveats: Type 1 diabetes patients had TCRB CDR3s that were shorter (moderately but significantly so) in all four CD4+ subsets. Cells with high TCR expression could be over-represented by cDNA sequencing.

Deletions cut 0 bases from V and 3 bases from J, with 11 bases between. The germline gives CDR1 SQVTM, CDR2 ANQGSEA. The CDR3 consists of 15 residues. The table lists this clone with a few counts. Antigen specificity is unknown. Every isolated RNA sample was fully reverse transcribed, so sequencing captured expressed TCRB transcripts. Assay: immunoSEQ multiplex PCR; the TCRdb copy retains only in-frame clones and omits some. The sample carries 300,000 to 450,000 clones, roughly 12% recorded once. The clonotype comes from a woman aged 18-29 years with type 1 diabetes. The chain is built from TRBV29-1 and TRBJ1-4; tentatively, D is TRBD1 (5 bases). The sequencing sample was made of naive CD4+ T cells from blood. In nucleotides, the CDR3 is TGCAGCGTTGAAGATCGCCAGGGCCCTAATGAAAAACTGTTTTTT. This translates into CSVEDRQGPNEKLFF.